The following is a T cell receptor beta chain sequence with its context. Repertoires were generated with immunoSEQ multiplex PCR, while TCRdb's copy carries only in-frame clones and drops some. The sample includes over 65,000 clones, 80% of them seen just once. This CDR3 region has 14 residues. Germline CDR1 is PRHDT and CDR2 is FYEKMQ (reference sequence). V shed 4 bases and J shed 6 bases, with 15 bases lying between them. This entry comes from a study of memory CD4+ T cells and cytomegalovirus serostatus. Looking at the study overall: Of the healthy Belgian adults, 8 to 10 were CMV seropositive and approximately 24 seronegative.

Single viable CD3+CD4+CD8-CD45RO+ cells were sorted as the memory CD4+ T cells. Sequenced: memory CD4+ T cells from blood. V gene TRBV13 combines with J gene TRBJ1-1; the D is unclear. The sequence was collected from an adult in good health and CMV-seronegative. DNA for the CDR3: TGTGCCAGCAGCTCCACCTCTGGTCAGGCTGAAGCTTTCTTT. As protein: CASSSTSGQAEAFF.